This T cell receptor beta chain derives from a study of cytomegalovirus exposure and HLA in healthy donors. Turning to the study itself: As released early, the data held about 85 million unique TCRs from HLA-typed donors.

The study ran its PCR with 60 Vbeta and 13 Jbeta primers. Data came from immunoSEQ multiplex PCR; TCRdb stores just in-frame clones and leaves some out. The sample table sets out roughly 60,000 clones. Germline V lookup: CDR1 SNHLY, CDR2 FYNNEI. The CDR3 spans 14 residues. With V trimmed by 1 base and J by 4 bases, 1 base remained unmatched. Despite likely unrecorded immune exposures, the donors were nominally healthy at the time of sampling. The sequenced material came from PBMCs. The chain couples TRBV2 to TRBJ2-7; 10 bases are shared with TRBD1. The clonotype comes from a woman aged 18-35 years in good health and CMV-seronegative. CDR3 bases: TGTGCCAGCAGTGAAGAGGGACAGGGGTACGAGCAGTACTTC. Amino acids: CASSEEGQGYEQYF.